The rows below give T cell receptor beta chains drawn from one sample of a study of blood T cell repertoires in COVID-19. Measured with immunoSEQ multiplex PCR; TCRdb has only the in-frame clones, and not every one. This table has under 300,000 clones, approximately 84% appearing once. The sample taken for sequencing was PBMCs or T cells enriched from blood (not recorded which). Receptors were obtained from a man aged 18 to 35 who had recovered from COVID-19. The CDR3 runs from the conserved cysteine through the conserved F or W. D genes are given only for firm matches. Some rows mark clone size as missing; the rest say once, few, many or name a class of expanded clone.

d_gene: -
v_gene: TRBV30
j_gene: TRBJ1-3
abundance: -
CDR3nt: TGTGCCTGGAGTGTAATTCAGGGCTCTGGAAACACCATATATTTT
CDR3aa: CAWSVIQGSGNTIYF

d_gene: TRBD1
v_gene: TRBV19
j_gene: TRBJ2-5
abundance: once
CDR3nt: TGTGCCAGTAGTATGAGGTTTGGCAGGGGGCGCATGGAGACCCAGTACTTC
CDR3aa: CASSMRFGRGRMETQYF

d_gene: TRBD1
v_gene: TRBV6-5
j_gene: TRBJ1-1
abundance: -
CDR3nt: TGTGCCAGCAGTTCGGGACAGGGGGGGGTTGAAGCTTTCTTT
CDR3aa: CASSSGQGGVEAFF

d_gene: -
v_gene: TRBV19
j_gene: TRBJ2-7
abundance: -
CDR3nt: TGTGCCAGTAGTCCTTTCACAGTCGATGCCGAGCAGTACTTC
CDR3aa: CASSPFTVDAEQYF

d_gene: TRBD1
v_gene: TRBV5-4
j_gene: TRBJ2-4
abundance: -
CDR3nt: TGTGCCAGCAGCCTAGACGGAGCAGGGGGAGCCAAAAACATTCAGTACTTC
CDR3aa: CASSLDGAGGAKNIQYF

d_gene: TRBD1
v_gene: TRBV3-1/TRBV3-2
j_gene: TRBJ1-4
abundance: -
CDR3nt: TGTGCCAGCAGCCCGACAGGGAATCATGAAAAACTGTTTTTT
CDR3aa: CASSPTGNHEKLFF

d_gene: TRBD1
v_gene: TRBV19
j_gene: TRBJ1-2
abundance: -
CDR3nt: TGTGCCAGTAGTCCGGGACAGCGACGTAACTATGGCTACACCTTC
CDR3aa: CASSPGQRRNYGYTF

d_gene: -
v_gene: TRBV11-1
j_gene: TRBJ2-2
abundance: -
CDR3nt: TGTGCCAGCAGCTTAGGGACAGTTGTCACCGGGGAGCTGTTTTTT
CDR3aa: CASSLGTVVTGELFF

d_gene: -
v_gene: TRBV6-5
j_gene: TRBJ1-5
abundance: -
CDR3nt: TGTGCCAGCAGCCCCCCGGGATCGATCCAGCCCCAGCATTTT
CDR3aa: CASSPPGSIQPQHF

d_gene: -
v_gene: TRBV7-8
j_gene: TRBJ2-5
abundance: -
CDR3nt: TGTGCCAGCAGCTTAGGGAGGATACGCCAAGAGACCCAGTACTTC
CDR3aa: CASSLGRIRQETQYF

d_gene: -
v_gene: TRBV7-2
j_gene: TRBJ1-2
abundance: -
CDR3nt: TGTGCCAGCAGCTTATCCAGCTATGGCTACACCTTC
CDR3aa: CASSLSSYGYTF

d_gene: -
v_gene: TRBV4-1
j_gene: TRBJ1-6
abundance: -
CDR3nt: TGCGCCAGCAGCCAGGCAGTCAATTCACCCCTCCACTTT
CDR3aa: CASSQAVNSPLHF

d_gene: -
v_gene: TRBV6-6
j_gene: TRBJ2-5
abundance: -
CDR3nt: TGTGCCAGCAGTCTCCAAGTCCCCGGGTCACGGCGAGAGACCCAGTACTTC
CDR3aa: CASSLQVPGSRRETQYF

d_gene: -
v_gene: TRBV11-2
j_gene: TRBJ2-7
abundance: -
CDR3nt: TGTGCCAGCAGAACAGGGAGGGGCTTTGATTACGAGCAGTACTTC
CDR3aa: CASRTGRGFDYEQYF

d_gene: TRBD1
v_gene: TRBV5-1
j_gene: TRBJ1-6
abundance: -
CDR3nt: TGCGCCAGCAGAGACGGACAGGGGAGCCGGTCACCCCTCCACTTT
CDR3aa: CASRDGQGSRSPLHF

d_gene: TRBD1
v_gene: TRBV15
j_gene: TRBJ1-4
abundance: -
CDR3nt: TGTGCCACCAGCAGAGGAACAGGGGGCGAAAATGAAAAACTGTTTTTT
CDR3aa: CATSRGTGGENEKLFF

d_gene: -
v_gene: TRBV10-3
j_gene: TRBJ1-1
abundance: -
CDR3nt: TGTGCCATCGGGCAGGGGCAGAACACTGAAGCTTTCTTT
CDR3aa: CAIGQGQNTEAFF

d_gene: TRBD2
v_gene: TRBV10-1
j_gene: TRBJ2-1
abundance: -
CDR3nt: TGCGCCAGCAGTCAGGGACTAGCGGTGAATGAGCAGTTCTTC
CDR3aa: CASSQGLAVNEQFF

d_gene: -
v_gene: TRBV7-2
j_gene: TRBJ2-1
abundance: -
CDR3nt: TGTGCCAGCAGCCCAGACAGAGGCTCCTACAATGAGCAGTTCTTC
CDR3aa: CASSPDRGSYNEQFF

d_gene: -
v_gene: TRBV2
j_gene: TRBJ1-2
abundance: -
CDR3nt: TGTGCCAGCAGTTTACAGGGCGGAAACTATGGCTACACCTTC
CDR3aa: CASSLQGGNYGYTF

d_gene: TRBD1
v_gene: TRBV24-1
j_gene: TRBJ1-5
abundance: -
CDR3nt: TGTGCCACCAGTGATTTCGGACAGGGCGATCAGCCCCAGCATTTT
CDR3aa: CATSDFGQGDQPQHF

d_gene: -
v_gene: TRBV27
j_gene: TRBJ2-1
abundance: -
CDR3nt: TGTGCCAGCAGTAATGCGTTAAGCTCCTACAATGAGCAGTTCTTC
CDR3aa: CASSNALSSYNEQFF

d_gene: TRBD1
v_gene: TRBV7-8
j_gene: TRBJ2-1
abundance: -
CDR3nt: TGTGCCAGCGCGGAAAAGACAGGGGCCTACAATGAGCAGTTCTTC
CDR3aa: CASAEKTGAYNEQFF

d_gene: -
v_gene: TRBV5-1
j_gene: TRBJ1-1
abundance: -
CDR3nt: TGCGCCAGCAGCTTGGCGGGGGGGTTCACTGAAGCTTTCTTT
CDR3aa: CASSLAGGFTEAFF

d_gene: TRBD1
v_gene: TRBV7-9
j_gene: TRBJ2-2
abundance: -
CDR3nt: TGTGCCAGCCGCCCCGGGACAGGGAACACCGGGGAGCTGTTTTTT
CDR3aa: CASRPGTGNTGELFF

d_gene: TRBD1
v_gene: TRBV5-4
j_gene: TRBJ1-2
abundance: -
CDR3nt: TGTGCCAGCAGCTCAGGGGGTGGGACAGGCCGGGGGCACTATGGCTACACCTTC
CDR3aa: CASSSGGGTGRGHYGYTF

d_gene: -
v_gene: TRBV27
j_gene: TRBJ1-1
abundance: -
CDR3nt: TGTGCCAGCAGTTTATTCGGCGGAGTTCCTGAAGCTTTCTTT
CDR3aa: CASSLFGGVPEAFF

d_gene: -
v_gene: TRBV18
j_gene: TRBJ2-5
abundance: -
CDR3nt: TGTGCCAGCTCTCCCGGGATTAAAGAGACCCAGTACTTC
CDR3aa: CASSPGIKETQYF

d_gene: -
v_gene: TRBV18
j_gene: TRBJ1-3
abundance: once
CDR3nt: TGTGCCAGCTCACCACAAGAGGGCCCCTCCTCTGGAAACACCATATATTTT
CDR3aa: CASSPQEGPSSGNTIYF

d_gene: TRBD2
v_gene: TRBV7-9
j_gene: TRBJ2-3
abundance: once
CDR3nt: TGTGCCAGCAGCCATGGTGGGAGGGTAGATACGCAGTATTTT
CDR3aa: CASSHGGRVDTQYF

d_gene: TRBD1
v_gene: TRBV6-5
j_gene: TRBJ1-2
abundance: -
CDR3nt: TGTGCCAGCCAAGGGGATTCCGGGACAGACTATGGCTACACCTTC
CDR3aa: CASQGDSGTDYGYTF

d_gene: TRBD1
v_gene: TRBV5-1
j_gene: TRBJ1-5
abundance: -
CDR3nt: TGCGCCAGCAGCCCCAGACAGGGGATCCAGCCCCAGCATTTT
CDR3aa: CASSPRQGIQPQHF

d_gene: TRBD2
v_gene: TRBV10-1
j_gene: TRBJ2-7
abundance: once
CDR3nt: TGCGCCAGCAGTGACGGGGGGACCCAGGGTCAAGAGCAGTACTTC
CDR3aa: CASSDGGTQGQEQYF

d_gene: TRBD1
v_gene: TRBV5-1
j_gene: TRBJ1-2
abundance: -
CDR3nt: TGCGCCAGCACAGCAGGGGGTAACTATGGCTACACCTTC
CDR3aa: CASTAGGNYGYTF

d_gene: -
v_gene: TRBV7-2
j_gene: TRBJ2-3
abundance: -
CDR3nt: TGTGCCAGCAGCTTAGCTAGCGGCCGCACAGATACGCAGTATTTT
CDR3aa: CASSLASGRTDTQYF

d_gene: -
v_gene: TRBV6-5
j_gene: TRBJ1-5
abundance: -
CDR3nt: TGTGCCAGCAGTCACAGGGTTGGTGGGCAGCCCCAGCATTTT
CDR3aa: CASSHRVGGQPQHF

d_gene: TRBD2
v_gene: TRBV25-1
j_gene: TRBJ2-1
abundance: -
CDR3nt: TGTGCCAGCTCACTAGCGGGAGCTGATGAGCAGTTCTTC
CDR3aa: CASSLAGADEQFF

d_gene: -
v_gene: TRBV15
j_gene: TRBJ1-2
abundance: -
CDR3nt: TGTGCCACCAGCAGATCGGGTGACAGGAGTGGCTACACCTTC
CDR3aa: CATSRSGDRSGYTF

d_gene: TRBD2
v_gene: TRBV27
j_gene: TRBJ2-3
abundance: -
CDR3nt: TGTGCCAGCAGTATTTCCGGTCTAGCGGGAGGGCCAGATACGCAGTATTTT
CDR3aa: CASSISGLAGGPDTQYF

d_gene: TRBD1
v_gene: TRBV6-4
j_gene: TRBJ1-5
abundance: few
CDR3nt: TGTGCCAGCAGTGACTCCGCGACAGGGGGCCACAATCAGCCCCAGCATTTT
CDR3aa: CASSDSATGGHNQPQHF

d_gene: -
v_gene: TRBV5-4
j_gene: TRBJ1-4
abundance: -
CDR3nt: TGTGCCAGCAGCAACCCCGGGTTTGAAAAACTGTTTTTT
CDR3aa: CASSNPGFEKLFF

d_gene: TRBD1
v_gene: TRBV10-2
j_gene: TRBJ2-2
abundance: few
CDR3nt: TGCGCCAGCAGTGACCTAGACAGGGGATACACCGGGGAGCTGTTTTTT
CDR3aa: CASSDLDRGYTGELFF

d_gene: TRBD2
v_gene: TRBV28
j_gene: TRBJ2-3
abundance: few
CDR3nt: TGTGCCAGCCTAACACCGGGACTAGCGGTCACAGATACGCAGTATTTT
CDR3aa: CASLTPGLAVTDTQYF

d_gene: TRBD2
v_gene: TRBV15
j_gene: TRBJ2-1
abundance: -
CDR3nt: TGTGCCACCAGCATTCAGTGGACGGGAGGGGGCAATGAGCAGTTCTTC
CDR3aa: CATSIQWTGGGNEQFF

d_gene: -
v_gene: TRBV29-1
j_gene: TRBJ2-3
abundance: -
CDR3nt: TGCAGCGTCGATTCCAACAGGGGCACAGATACGCAGTATTTT
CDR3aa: CSVDSNRGTDTQYF

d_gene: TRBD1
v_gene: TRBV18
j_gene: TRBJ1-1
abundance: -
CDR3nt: TGTGCCAGCTCACCCGGACAGGGTGGGGCCATGAACACTGAAGCTTTCTTT
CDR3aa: CASSPGQGGAMNTEAFF

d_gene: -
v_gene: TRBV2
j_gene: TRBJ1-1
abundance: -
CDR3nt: TGTGCCAGCAGGTTAGAGGGCCCCACTGAAGCTTTCTTT
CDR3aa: CASRLEGPTEAFF